The 25 T cell receptor beta chains below all came from one sample that was sequenced in a study of blood T cell repertoires in COVID-19. Data came from immunoSEQ multiplex PCR; TCRdb stores just in-frame clones and leaves some out. This sample has more than 150,000 clones, with 84% found just once. The specimen sequenced was peripheral blood. All receptors come from a man aged 18 to 29 with active or convalescent COVID-19.

This clone has just a few counts. The chain combines TRBV7-9 with TRBJ1-1; D perhaps matches TRBD1 (6 bases). V gave up 5 bases and J gave up 2 bases, with 15 bases separating them. The CDR3 sequence is 15 residues long. CDR1 and CDR2 from the germline V gene are SEHNR and FQNEAQ (reference sequence). DNA for the CDR3: TGTGCCAGCAGCCCTGGACAGATAATTAACACTGAAGCTTTCTTT. Its protein product is CASSPGQIINTEAFF.

The chain combines TRBV10-1 with TRBJ1-6, with D perhaps matching TRBD1 (6 bases). V dropped 6 bases and J dropped 0 bases, with 12 bases sitting between them. The CDR3 loop spans 16 amino acids. In germline, CDR1 is WNHNN, CDR2 SYGVQD (reference sequence). The CDR3 protein is CASRRQVSSYNSPLHF. In DNA, the CDR3 is TGCGCCAGCAGACGACAGGTGAGCTCCTATAATTCACCCCTCCACTTT.

The chain recombines TRBV7-6 with TRBJ1-6; the D gene is possibly TRBD1 (6 bases). Trimming stripped 2 bases from V and 2 bases from J, with 13 bases between. The CDR3 is 17 residues long. Germline V gene sequence: CDR1 SGHVS, CDR2 FNYEAQ. CDR3 protein: CASSLTSRGTYNSPLHF. The CDR3 DNA reads as TGTGCCAGCAGCTTAACCTCCAGGGGTACCTATAATTCACCCCTCCACTTT.

This clone has a single count. The CDR3 sequence is CASSQLPGQADGYTF. The CDR3 nucleotides are TGCGCCAGCAGCCAGCTTCCGGGACAGGCGGATGGCTACACCTTC. The V gene is TRBV4-1, the J gene TRBJ1-2; 8 bases line up with TRBD1. Trimming took 3 bases from V and 6 from J; bases not matched to a gene: 9. CDR3 length: 15 amino acids. In germline, CDR1 is MGHRA, CDR2 YSYEKL.

The J gene is TRBJ2-5, the V gene TRBV5-1; D is unclear. Trimming removed 3 bases at V and 1 base at J, with 7 bases between. Germline V CDR1 and CDR2: SGHRS, YFSETQ. This CDR3 has 13 residues. CDR3 DNA sequence: TGCGCCAGCAGCTACGCCGGCCAAGAGACCCAGTACTTC. Its protein product is CASSYAGQETQYF.

The chain joins TRBV30 to TRBJ2-1; 12 nucleotides agree with TRBD2. After removal of 1 base from V and 7 bases from J, the junction contained 8 bases not matched to a gene. The CDR3 has 16 amino acids. Germline V CDR1 and CDR2: GTSNPN, SVGIG (reference sequence). In DNA, the CDR3 is TGTGCCTGGAGTGCCAGACTAGCGGGAGCCAAGAATGAGCAGTTCTTC. Protein sequence: CAWSARLAGAKNEQFF.

The chain links TRBV19 to TRBJ2-3; D perhaps matches TRBD2 (5 bases). From germline, CDR1 is LNHDA and CDR2 SQIVND (reference sequence). CDR3 size: 16 residues. Trimming left V 4 bases short and J 0 bases short, with 14 bases between. The CDR3 bases are TGTGCCAGTAGTACGGAAGGACTGGCTAGCACAGATACGCAGTATTTT. This translates into CASSTEGLASTDTQYF.

V gene TRBV28 combines with J gene TRBJ2-6; D gene uncertain. The germline CDR1 and CDR2 sequences are MDHEN and SYDVKM. There are 15 residues in the CDR3. V shed 5 bases and J shed 0 bases, with 8 bases lying between them. The CDR3 nucleotides read TGTGCCAGCAGTGAGATCCTCTCTGGGGCCAACGTCCTGACTTTC. It encodes CASSEILSGANVLTF.

The J gene is TRBJ2-2, the V gene TRBV19; 7 bases agree with TRBD2. V trimming: 10 bases; J trimming: 1 base; junction bases outside the gene matches: 9. The CDR3 consists of 15 residues. The germline V gene has CDR1 LNHDA and CDR2 SQIVND (reference sequence). The CDR3 nucleotides read TGTGCCACCGCTGTCGGGGGGAAGAACACCGGGGAGCTGTTTTTT. Protein: CATAVGGKNTGELFF.

V gene TRBV5-8 combines with J gene TRBJ2-6; 8 bases map to TRBD1. The CDR3 totals 18 residues. After removal of 1 base from V and 0 bases from J, the junction contained 6 bases not matched to a gene. Germline V gene data show CDR1 as SGHTS and CDR2 as YDEGEE. CDR3 in DNA: TGTGCCAGCAGCTTGTTCGGACAGGGAACCTCTGGGGCCAACGTCCTGACTTTC. Its protein product is CASSLFGQGTSGANVLTF. The full variable domain, completed using reference TRBV5-8 and TRBJ2-6, is EAGVTQSPTHLIKTRGQQATLRCSPISGHTSVYWYQQALGLGLQFLLWYDEGEERNRGNFPPRFSGRQFPNYSSELNVNALELEDSALYLCASSLFGQGTSGANVLTFGAGSRLTVL.

This clone was observed once. The V call is TRBV5-1, the J call TRBJ2-3; 8 nucleotides agree with TRBD1. Germline V gives CDR1 SGHRS, CDR2 YFSETQ. The CDR3 sequence is 16 residues long. The trim removed 0 bases at V and 6 bases at J, leaving 9 bases unmatched. The DNA for the CDR3 is TGCGCCAGCAGCTTGGAACCTGGACAGGGAACGGATACGCAGTATTTT. Translating gives CASSLEPGQGTDTQYF.

This chain connects TRBV10-2 to TRBJ2-7; D remains unclear. Trimming removed 1 base from V and 4 bases from J, with 11 bases in between. CDR1 and CDR2 (germline): WSHSY, SAAADI. The CDR3 spans 14 residues. CDR3 sequence reads: CASSEWAPSYEQYF. The CDR3 nucleotides are TGCGCCAGCAGTGAGTGGGCACCTTCTTACGAGCAGTACTTC.

The rearrangement joins TRBV3-1 (or the pseudogene TRBV3-2) to TRBJ1-1; possible D gene TRBD1, 5 bases. The CDR3 covers 16 residues. Trimming pared 4 bases from V and 2 bases from J, leaving 17 bases between. Germline assignment: CDR1 LGHDT and CDR2 YNNKEL (reference sequence). The CDR3 reads CASSPTDHTSNTEAFF. DNA for the CDR3: TGTGCCAGCAGCCCGACAGACCATACTTCCAACACTGAAGCTTTCTTT.

V is TRBV6-2 or TRBV6-3 and J is TRBJ2-3; tentative D call: TRBD1 (6 bases). V was shortened by 3 bases and J by 6 bases, with 13 bases between the two germline ends. There are 14 residues in the CDR3. Looked up from germline, CDR1 is MNHEY and CDR2 is SVGEGT. The CDR3 is CASSYTGSVDTQYF. In nucleotides, the CDR3 is TGTGCCAGCAGTTATACAGGGTCTGTGGATACGCAGTATTTT.

The chain joins TRBV28 to TRBJ1-4; 10 positions agree with TRBD1. The CDR3 runs 15 residues. The germline CDR1 and CDR2 sequences are MDHEN and SYDVKM. Unmatched junction bases numbered 7, after V lost 6 bases and J lost 6 bases. Here the CDR3 DNA reads TGTGCCAGCAGGCCTTCTGGGACAGGGGATGAAAAACTGTTTTTT. Its translation: CASRPSGTGDEKLFF.

DNA of the CDR3: TGTGCCAGCAGCATCAGCGGGAAGGGTGAGCAGTACTTC. Translated: CASSISGKGEQYF. This chain joins TRBV11-1 and TRBJ2-7, with 7 bases lining up with TRBD2. Germline V gene sequence: CDR1 SGHAT, CDR2 FQDESV (reference sequence). V trimming: 5 bases; J trimming: 7 bases; junction bases outside the gene matches: 8. This CDR3 contains 13 residues.

This clone was observed a few times. V usage is TRBV4-3 and J usage is TRBJ2-7, with D perhaps TRBD1 (5 bases). From germline, CDR1 is LGHNA and CDR2 YSLEER. Trimming shortened V by 4 bases and J by 2 bases, and 15 bases separated the two germline ends. This CDR3 has 15 amino acids. In DNA, the CDR3 is TGCGCCAGCAGCCTCCAAGTTGGACAAACCTACGAGCAGTACTTC. Protein: CASSLQVGQTYEQYF.

This clone has just one count. The gene calls are TRBV19 and TRBJ1-6; no clear D gene. Germline CDR1 reads LNHDA; CDR2 reads SQIVND (reference sequence). There are 15 residues in the CDR3. Trimming cost V 3 bases and J 10 bases, with 16 bases left between them. CDR3 coding DNA: TGTGCCAGTAGTATTGGAATCGGTAGCGGCTCACCCCTCCACTTT. It translates to CASSIGIGSGSPLHF.

This clone turned up a few times. J is TRBJ1-5 and V is TRBV4-3; no clear D. CDR3 length equals 15 residues. Germline V CDR1 and CDR2: LGHNA, YSLEER. V lost 1 base and J 1 base, leaving 8 bases between the germline ends. CDR3: CASSQAPQSNQPQHF. In nucleotides, the CDR3 is TGCGCCAGCAGCCAAGCTCCACAGAGCAATCAGCCCCAGCATTTT.

The CDR3 DNA is TGTGCCAGCAGCAGGACAGGGCGTGACAATCAGCCCCAGCATTTT. As protein: CASSRTGRDNQPQHF. The chain uses TRBV7-2 and TRBJ1-5, with 8 bases aligning to TRBD1. Per germline, CDR1 SGHTA and CDR2 FQGNSA. The CDR3 spans 15 residues. V lost 5 bases to trimming and J lost 3 bases; unmatched junction nucleotides: 6.

The chain is built from TRBV7-3 and TRBJ2-2; D unresolved. Germline V lookup: CDR1 SGHTA, CDR2 FQGTGA. CDR3 length: 12 amino acids. Trimming took off 6 bases at V and 4 bases at J, with 6 bases between the two ends. The CDR3 spells CASRHRTGELFF. In DNA, the CDR3 is TGTGCCAGCAGACACCGCACCGGGGAGCTGTTTTTT.

The chain joins TRBV6-2 or TRBV6-3 to TRBJ1-5; weak D call: TRBD1 (5 bases). CDR1 and CDR2 (germline): MNHEY, SVGEGT. The V and J ends lost 4 bases and 2 bases respectively, with 12 bases between them. The CDR3 totals 15 residues. CDR3 nucleotide sequence: TGTGCCAGCAGTTTACAGGCCTGGGGCAATCAGCCCCAGCATTTT. It codes for CASSLQAWGNQPQHF.

The V call is TRBV6-5, the J call TRBJ2-1, with a weak D call TRBD2 (5 bases). V lost 8 bases, J lost 7 bases, and 15 bases lay in between. Germline CDR1 and CDR2: MNHEY and SVGAGI. The CDR3 spans 13 residues. CDR3 DNA: TGTGCCAGCCATCCGGGATGGTTGAATGAGCAGTTCTTC. Translation gives CASHPGWLNEQFF.

The rearrangement uses TRBV7-2 and TRBJ1-6; TRBD1 matches 9 bases. Germline V CDR1 and CDR2: SGHTA, FQGNSA. The CDR3 length is 14 residues. The junction had 11 bases not matched to a gene; V was cut back by 6 bases and J by 14 bases. In DNA form, the CDR3 reads TGTGCCAGCAGTATCGGGACAGGGCTCGGGTCCCTCCACTTT. Its protein is CASSIGTGLGSLHF.

The chain couples TRBV5-4 to TRBJ2-2; D ambiguous. Germline-derived CDR1 and CDR2 are SGHNT and YYREEE (reference sequence). The CDR3 covers 16 residues. V lost 2 bases and J 2 bases, leaving 13 bases between the germline ends. The CDR3 reads CASSFSRGANTGELFF. DNA for the CDR3: TGTGCCAGCAGCTTTTCGCGAGGCGCAAACACCGGGGAGCTGTTTTTT.